What follows is one T cell receptor (beta chain) and its context. The specificity of this receptor is unknown. The record has no base qualities; no much larger clone is one base away. The CDR3 holds 14 amino acids from the cysteine to the phenylalanine. CDR3 DNA only is kept here, 42 bases in frame from base 1. The germline V gene supplies CDR1 SGHDT and CDR2 YYEEEE. Trimming removed 3 bases from V and 4 bases from J, leaving 13 bases between the germline ends. These data originate in a study of CD8+ T cells in alopecia areata (dated by TCRdb to between 2018 and 2020). In the study overall: The treated patients, all with moderate-to-severe alopecia areata, were enrolled in an open-label pilot trial of oral tofacitinib given at 5 to 10 mg twice daily. Patients received tofacitinib for 6 to 18 months and were then followed off drug for 6 months to check for delayed response and recurrence. For the treated patients, the SALT score, which quantifies what percentage of scalp surface area is affected, served as the measure of disease severity. In both human patients and the C3H/HeJ mouse model, the study applied high-throughput TCRbeta sequencing to look at T cell clonal expansion in alopecia areata. Scalp tissue and sorted CD4+ and CD8+ peripheral blood T cells from patchy and totalis/universalis alopecia areata patients and from healthy controls were covered by human TCRbeta sequencing. Biopsies were taken from tofacitinib-treated patients at baseline and at 4 and 24 weeks of treatment, and a later scalp biopsy was taken in several of the tofacitinib-treated patients. Scalp clonality was compared across normal scalp (n=4), patchy alopecia areata scalp (n=8), and alopecia totalis/universalis scalp (n=8). RNA was obtained with the PAXgene miRNA kit for fixed scalp, the miRNeasy kit for PBMCs, and the RNeasy kit for mouse skin. Amplification of TCRbeta CDR3 regions was done by immunoSEQ multiplex PCR using 35 Vbeta forward primers and 13 Jbeta reverse primers. Study-level results and caveats: Tofacitinib significantly decreased scalp clonality and the number of expanded CD8+ clones among the top 100 scalp clones. During tofacitinib treatment, many expanded lesional clones remained in scalp and blood, and this persistence may partly explain relapse after treatment is stopped. Lesional scalp, especially in alopecia totalis/universalis, showed higher clonality and more expanded CD8+ clones than normal scalp, suggesting antigenic drive. Shared TCR sequences between patients were less evident than in mice, which may be partly attributable to HLA diversity in the patient population. Unlike mouse skin, where gammadelta T cells dominate, normal human skin contains resident alphabeta T cells that get sequenced too, which complicates analysis of the scalp TCR repertoire. The treated cohort was small, with a single nonresponder, so links between baseline CD8+ expansion and response need larger studies.

The library was produced with the immunoSEQ multiplex PCR assay. RNA was extracted from all samples and reverse transcribed into cDNA as template for TCR sequencing. SuperScript III was used for first-strand cDNA synthesis, primed with a 2:1 mix of oligo-dT and random hexamers. A synthetic immune receptor repertoire was used to assess amplification bias, and residual bias was removed computationally. In the source study's methods: Raw reads were preprocessed to remove errors, and CDR3 was defined by IMGT conventions from the conserved cysteine to phenylalanine. Clonality was computed by normalizing Shannon entropy by log2 of the number of productive unique TCRs and subtracting the result from 1. Whether each scalp clone was CD4 or CD8 was inferred by checking scalp TCRbeta sequences against the CD4 and CD8 repertoires from sorted blood. TCRdb mirrors the immuneACCESS table, restricted to in-frame sequences. Some clones are absent from its copies; in checked studies, under half trace to an unresolved V gene, and the reason for the others is unknown. The V and J calls and clone size were taken over from that table, and D and trimming were inferred from the DNA. The sample table records around 180,000 clones; roughly three fifths of these occur just once. The ten largest make up 1.3% of the sample.

In the paper's terms, the treatment or condition label means: oral pan-JAK inhibitor, 5-10 mg twice daily. Peripheral blood and lesional scalp punch biopsies were obtained from patients with alopecia areata. After PBMCs were isolated by density centrifugation and stained for CD3, CD4 and CD8, a FACSAria was used to sort CD4+ and CD8+ T cells. Sequencing used CD4+ T cells sorted from blood, obtained between weeks 49 and 50, from a patient treated with tofacitinib. This sequence uses TRBV5-6 and TRBJ1-2; TRBD1 could be the D gene, as 5 bases match. The TCR was taken from a human donor with alopecia areata. The bases are TGTGCCAGCAGCTACAGGAACCAGGGCTATGGCTACACCTTC. This sequence encodes CASSYRNQGYGYTF.